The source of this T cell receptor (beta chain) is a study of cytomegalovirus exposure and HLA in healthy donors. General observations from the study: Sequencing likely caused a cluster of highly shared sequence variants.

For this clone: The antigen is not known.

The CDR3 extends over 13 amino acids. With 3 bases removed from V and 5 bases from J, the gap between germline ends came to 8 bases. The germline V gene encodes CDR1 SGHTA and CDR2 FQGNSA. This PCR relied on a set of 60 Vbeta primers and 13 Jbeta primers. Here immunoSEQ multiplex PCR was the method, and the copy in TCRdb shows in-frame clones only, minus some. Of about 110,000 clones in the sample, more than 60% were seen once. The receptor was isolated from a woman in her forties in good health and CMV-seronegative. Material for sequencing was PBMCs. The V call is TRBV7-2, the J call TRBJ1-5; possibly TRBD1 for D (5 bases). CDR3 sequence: CASSLGLDQPQHF. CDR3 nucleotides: TGTGCCAGCAGCTTGGGACTAGATCAGCCCCAGCATTTT. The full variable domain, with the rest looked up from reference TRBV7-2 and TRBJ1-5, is GAGVSQSPSNKVTEKGKDVELRCDPISGHTALYWYRQSLGQGLEFLIYFQGNSAPDKSGLPSDRFSAERTGGSVSTLTIQRTQQEDSAVYLCASSLGLDQPQHFGDGTRLSIL.